The 27 T cell receptor beta chains in this list originate from one sample, sequenced in a study of T cell responses to AZD1222 COVID-19 vaccine. Using immunoSEQ multiplex PCR, the repertoire was profiled, and TCRdb retains in-frame clones only, with some absent. The sample lists 80,000 or so clones; 87% were seen once. This sample comprised peripheral blood, obtained on day 0 of AZD1222 vaccination. The receptor source for this set is an adult in good health.

The rearrangement links TRBV6-1 to TRBJ1-1, with D unclear. CDR1 is MNHNS and CDR2 is SASEGT in the germline V gene. Trimming pared 8 bases from V and 0 bases from J, leaving 10 bases between. This CDR3 comprises 13 residues. The CDR3 loop reads CASRVNMNTEAFF. DNA of the CDR3: TGTGCCAGCCGGGTGAATATGAACACTGAAGCTTTCTTT.

The V call is TRBV7-9, the J call TRBJ1-2; D is unresolved. V was clipped by 5 bases and J by 6 bases, with 10 bases between them. The CDR3 loop spans 12 amino acids. CDR1 and CDR2 (germline): SEHNR, FQNEAQ (reference sequence). CDR3: CASSRTEDGYTF. CDR3 bases: TGTGCCAGCAGCCGCACTGAGGATGGCTACACCTTC.

The chain is built from TRBV6-5 and TRBJ2-1; perhaps D is TRBD1 or TRBD2 (5 bases each). In germline, CDR1 is MNHEY, CDR2 SVGAGI. V dropped 1 base and J dropped 10 bases, with 14 bases sitting between them. The CDR3 is 14 residues long. The DNA of the CDR3 is TGTGCCAGCAGTTACTTGGCGAATCGGGGCGAGCAGTTCTTC. Its translation is CASSYLANRGEQFF.

This chain links TRBV7-3 with TRBJ2-2; unclear D gene. The CDR3 is 14 residues long. CDR1 and CDR2 from the germline V gene are SGHTA and FQGTGA. The V end was cut by 5 bases, the J end by 3 bases, with 10 bases between. This chain's CDR3 is CASSPNRYTGELFF. The CDR3, as DNA: TGTGCCAGCAGCCCGAATCGGTACACCGGGGAGCTGTTTTTT. Full variable domain (rest looked up from reference TRBV7-3 and TRBJ2-2): GAGVSQTPSNKVTEKGKYVELRCDPISGHTALYWYRQSLGQGPEFLIYFQGTGAADDSGLPNDRFFAVRPEGSVSTLKIQRTERGDSAVYLCASSPNRYTGELFFGEGSRLTVL.

This clone was observed a handful of times. This rearrangement joins TRBV19 to TRBJ1-4; a possible D gene is TRBD1 (6 bases). Germline V CDR1 and CDR2: LNHDA, SQIVND (reference sequence). V was pared by 6 bases and J by 4 bases, with 9 bases between. CDR3 size: 13 residues. CDR3 bases: TGTGCCAGTAGCCGGACAGTTAATGAAAAACTGTTTTTT. Its protein is CASSRTVNEKLFF.

The genes are TRBV6-5 and TRBJ2-5; D unresolved. V was pared by 4 bases and J by 5 bases, with 8 bases between. CDR1 and CDR2 from the germline V gene are MNHEY and SVGAGI. The CDR3 extends over 12 amino acids. The CDR3 sequence: CASSSRTETQYF. The CDR3 coding sequence is TGTGCCAGCAGTTCCCGGACGGAGACCCAGTACTTC.

The chain uses TRBV29-1 and TRBJ2-1; no firm D call. The CDR3 spans 14 residues. V was shortened by 4 bases and J by 0 bases, with 10 bases between the two germline ends. Germline-derived CDR1 and CDR2 are SQVTM and ANQGSEA. The CDR3 here is CSVGGRSSYNEQFF. The CDR3 nucleotides are TGCAGCGTTGGTGGGCGGAGCTCCTACAATGAGCAGTTCTTC.

The rearrangement joins TRBV7-9 to TRBJ1-1; possibly TRBD1 for D (6 bases). Germline V gives CDR1 SEHNR, CDR2 FQNEAQ (reference sequence). The CDR3 totals 13 residues. V gave up 5 bases and J gave up 1 base, with 8 bases separating them. DNA for the CDR3: TGTGCCAGCAGCCTGACAGGGAACACTGAAGCTTTCTTT. Amino acids: CASSLTGNTEAFF. The full variable domain, with the rest looked up from reference TRBV7-9 and TRBJ1-1, is DTGVSQNPRHKITKRGQNVTFRCDPISEHNRLYWYRQTLGQGPEFLTYFQNEAQLEKSRLLSDRFSAERPKGSFSTLEIQRTEQGDSAMYLCASSLTGNTEAFFGQGTRLTVV.

J is TRBJ1-3 and V is TRBV3-1 (or the pseudogene TRBV3-2), with 7 positions matching TRBD1. CDR1 and CDR2 (germline): LGHDT, YNNKEL (reference sequence). This CDR3 has 15 residues. The V segment lost 6 bases and the J segment 2 bases; nucleotides outside the gene matches: 7. The CDR3 loop is CASSSQGGPGNTIYF. The CDR3 DNA follows: TGTGCCAGCAGTTCCCAGGGGGGCCCTGGAAACACCATATATTTT.

This rearrangement joins TRBV5-1 to TRBJ1-1; D is undetermined. This CDR3 comprises 14 residues. Germline assignment: CDR1 SGHRS and CDR2 YFSETQ. The V end was cut by 1 base, the J end by 5 bases, with 12 bases between. In DNA form, the CDR3 reads TGCGCCAGCAGCTTGCTTGGGGAAGGTACTGAAGCTTTCTTT. It codes for CASSLLGEGTEAFF.

V usage is TRBV5-8 and J usage is TRBJ1-2, with D possibly matching TRBD1 (5 bases). Germline V gene sequence: CDR1 SGHTS, CDR2 YDEGEE. CDR3 length equals 14 residues. V dropped 4 bases and J dropped 3 bases, with 13 bases sitting between them. The CDR3 region has the DNA TGTGCCAGCAGCCCGGGCGGGGGTGACTATGGCTACACCTTC. Encoded protein: CASSPGGGDYGYTF.

CDR3 DNA: TGTGCCAGCAGGATGCCGGAGGGGGGCGGCTACAATGAGCAGTTCTTC. This encodes CASRMPEGGGYNEQFF. V usage is TRBV25-1 and J usage is TRBJ2-1, with D perhaps matching TRBD1 or TRBD2 (6 bases each). V lost 6 bases and J 3 bases, leaving 18 bases between the germline ends. Germline CDR1 reads MGHDK; CDR2 reads SYGVNS. This CDR3 region has 16 residues.

The rearrangement uses TRBV18 and TRBJ2-7, with 13 bases fitting TRBD2. This CDR3 is 16 amino acids long. Germline-derived CDR1 and CDR2 are KGHSH and LQKENI. The ends lost 4 bases at V and 6 bases at J; junction bases unmatched: 9. CDR3 protein: CASSRLAGGPGSEQYF. In DNA, the CDR3 is TGTGCCAGCTCACGACTAGCGGGAGGCCCAGGGAGCGAGCAGTACTTC. The whole variable domain, filled in from reference TRBV18 and TRBJ2-7, reads NAGVMQNPRHLVRRRGQEARLRCSPMKGHSHVYWYRQLPEEGLKFMVYLQKENIIDESGMPKERFSAEFPKEGPSILRIQQVVRGDSAAYFCASSRLAGGPGSEQYFGPGTRLTVT.

This rearrangement joins TRBV4-3 to TRBJ1-2, with 12 positions matching TRBD1. CDR1 and CDR2 from the germline V gene are LGHNA and YSLEER. The CDR3 is 16 residues long. V dropped 0 bases and J dropped 7; count of bases not matched to a gene: 6. The CDR3 spells CASSQDAGQGAGGYTF. CDR3 nucleotide sequence: TGCGCCAGCAGCCAAGATGCGGGACAGGGGGCAGGTGGCTACACCTTC.

This clone has only one observation. The chain's CDR3 is CASSRPPGSPDTQYF. The CDR3 DNA is TGTGCCAGTAGCCGCCCACCCGGTAGCCCAGATACGCAGTATTTT. The V call is TRBV19, the J call TRBJ2-3; D not resolved. The CDR3 sequence is 15 residues long. Germline V gene sequence: CDR1 LNHDA, CDR2 SQIVND (reference sequence). Trimming cost V 6 bases and J 4 bases, with 17 bases left between them.

The gene calls are TRBV10-3 and TRBJ2-1; D might be TRBD1 (5 bases). Between the trimmed V and J ends, which lost 8 bases and 4 bases, there was a span of 9 bases. The CDR3 extends over 12 amino acids. Germline CDR1 is ENHRY and CDR2 is SYGVKD. CDR3 region: CAILGAYNEQFF. In DNA form, the CDR3 reads TGTGCCATCCTAGGGGCTTACAATGAGCAGTTCTTC.

The chain employs TRBV5-4 and TRBJ1-2, with no clear D. Trimming took 0 bases from V and 8 from J, leaving 8 bases between them. This CDR3 is built from 12 residues. Germline lookup yields CDR1 SGHNT and CDR2 YYREEE (reference sequence). In DNA, the CDR3 is TGTGCCAGCAGCTTGGATGACTTAGGCTACACCTTC. Residues: CASSLDDLGYTF.

The rearrangement uses TRBV10-3 and TRBJ1-2; D is possibly TRBD1 (6 bases). CDR1 and CDR2 (germline): ENHRY, SYGVKD. The length of the CDR3 is 17 residues. Deletions cut 0 bases from V and 5 bases from J, with 19 bases between. The DNA of the CDR3 is TGTGCCATCAGTGAGTCCAGCGGGGCAGGGGCTCTGTATGGCTACACCTTC. Its protein product is CAISESSGAGALYGYTF.

The chain carries TRBV7-9 and TRBJ2-7; 7 bases align to TRBD1. After removal of 1 base from V and 2 bases from J, the junction contained 5 bases not matched to a gene. Germline V CDR1 and CDR2: SEHNR, FQNEAQ (reference sequence). This CDR3 spans 15 amino acids. The CDR3 loop is CASSLVGQTTYEQYF. DNA of the CDR3: TGTGCCAGCAGCTTAGTGGGACAGACAACCTACGAGCAGTACTTC.

This clone was seen many times. J is TRBJ1-1 and V is TRBV19; possible D gene TRBD1, 5 bases. This CDR3 spans 13 amino acids. Germline values: CDR1 LNHDA, CDR2 SQIVND (reference sequence). V lost 6 bases to trimming and J lost 5 bases, with 13 bases between them. The DNA of the CDR3 is TGTGCCAGTAGCCTCCGGGGGGGAACTGAAGCTTTCTTT. This encodes CASSLRGGTEAFF.

This clone showed up just a few times. This chain connects TRBV6-1 to TRBJ1-2; D gene unclear. The CDR3 is 16 amino acids. V lost 3 bases, J lost 4 bases, and 18 bases lay in between. Germline lookup yields CDR1 MNHNS and CDR2 SASEGT. CDR3 residues: CASSESPFGVAYGYTF. As DNA, the CDR3 is TGTGCCAGCAGTGAGAGCCCCTTTGGGGTCGCCTATGGCTACACCTTC.

This clone has just one count. The chain uses TRBV12-5 and TRBJ1-5; the match to TRBD1 covers 11 bases. This CDR3 has 16 residues. The V and J ends lost 6 bases and 7 bases, in that order; junction bases with no gene match: 11. From germline, CDR1 is LGHNT and CDR2 FRNRAP. The CDR3 coding sequence is TGTGCTAGTGGCAAAGGGGACAGGGGGTGGAGACAGCCCCAGCATTTT. Its translation is CASGKGDRGWRQPQHF.

The rearrangement uses TRBV4-1 and TRBJ1-2, with D possibly matching TRBD1 (6 bases). The CDR3 spans 15 residues. The V and J ends lost 0 bases and 3 bases respectively, with 11 bases between them. CDR1 MGHRA and CDR2 YSYEKL come from the germline V gene. In nucleotides, the CDR3 is TGCGCCAGCAGCCAAGACAGGGACATCGACTATGGCTACACCTTC. Protein: CASSQDRDIDYGYTF.

V usage is TRBV6-5 and J usage is TRBJ1-2; D is possibly TRBD1 (6 bases). There are 13 residues in the CDR3. V lost 2 bases to trimming and J lost 2 bases, with 6 bases between them. From germline, CDR1 is MNHEY and CDR2 SVGAGI. CDR3 residues: CASSYGTNYGYTF. Written as DNA, the CDR3 is TGTGCCAGCAGTTACGGGACAAACTATGGCTACACCTTC.

The rearrangement uses TRBV6-4 and TRBJ2-3, with 7 bases aligning to TRBD1. CDR1 is MRHNA and CDR2 is SNTAGT in the germline V gene. V gave up 4 bases and J gave up 3 bases; unmatched junction bases: 4. The CDR3 is 14 residues long. CDR3 sequence (DNA): TGTGCCAGCAGTGCCCAGGGGGTAACAGATACGCAGTATTTT. Residues: CASSAQGVTDTQYF.

In its sample, this clone was seen once. The CDR3 nucleotides are TGTGCCAGCAGTGAACAGGGGCGCGGTAGAGATACGCAGTATTTT. This sequence encodes CASSEQGRGRDTQYF. This chain uses TRBV6-1 with TRBJ2-3; D may be TRBD1 (6 bases). Germline CDR1 and CDR2: MNHNS and SASEGT. CDR3 length equals 15 residues. Trimming took off 2 bases at V and 5 bases at J, with 14 bases between the two ends.

The V and J genes are TRBV2 and TRBJ1-1, with 9 bases identical to TRBD1. The CDR3 is 12 amino acids. After removal of 6 bases from V and 10 bases from J, the junction contained 6 bases not matched to a gene. CDR1 and CDR2 from the germline V gene are SNHLY and FYNNEI. This CDR3 reads CASSAGQGLAFF. As DNA, the CDR3 is TGTGCCAGCAGCGCGGGACAGGGCTTAGCTTTCTTT.